Below are 13 T cell receptor beta chains sequenced from a single sample in a study of blood T cell repertoires in COVID-19. Here immunoSEQ multiplex PCR was the method, and the copy in TCRdb shows in-frame clones only, minus some. The table includes about 180,000 clones, roughly 82% detected once. Sequenced material: PBMCs or T cells enriched from blood (not recorded which). All receptors come from a woman between 25 and 40 years old who had recovered from COVID-19.

This clone was observed at least ten times. The CDR3 DNA sequence: TGCAGCGTTGGGGAGGGTTGGGATGAGCAGTTCTTC. It encodes CSVGEGWDEQFF. The chain combines TRBV29-1 with TRBJ2-1; 7 nucleotides align to TRBD2. J lost 8 bases, V lost 4 bases, and 5 bases had no gene match. There are 12 residues in the CDR3. Germline V gene sequence: CDR1 SQVTM, CDR2 ANQGSEA.

The chain has TRBV6-5 and TRBJ2-2; D might be TRBD2 (6 bases). V was pared by 5 bases and J by 5 bases, with 9 bases between. The CDR3 is 13 amino acids. Germline CDR1 is MNHEY and CDR2 is SVGAGI. CDR3 nucleotides: TGTGCCAGCAGTCGGGGGATAACCGGGGAGCTGTTTTTT. Protein product: CASSRGITGELFF.

The V call is TRBV5-6, the J call TRBJ2-7, with 9 bases aligning to TRBD1. The CDR3 contains 16 residues. V dropped 3 bases and J dropped 4; count of bases not matched to a gene: 11. The germline CDR1 and CDR2 sequences are SGHDT and YYEEEE. The CDR3 protein is CASSSTPGQGLYEQYF. The CDR3 region has the DNA TGTGCCAGCAGCTCGACTCCGGGACAGGGCCTGTACGAGCAGTACTTC.

The rearrangement uses TRBV5-5 and TRBJ2-3, with D possibly matching TRBD2 (7 bases). Germline CDR1 SGHKS, CDR2 YYEKEE (reference sequence). Trimming stripped 4 bases from V and 2 bases from J, with 20 bases between. CDR3 length: 17 amino acids. CDR3 region: CASSPRPAGATTDTQYF. In nucleotides, the CDR3 is TGTGCCAGCAGCCCTAGGCCGGCGGGGGCCACCACAGATACGCAGTATTTT. Combining the CDR3 with reference TRBV5-5 and TRBJ2-3 gives the whole variable domain DAGVTQSPTHLIKTRGQQVTLRCSPISGHKSVSWYQQVLGQGPQFIFQYYEKEERGRGNFPDRFSARQFPNYSSELNVNALLLGDSALYLCASSPRPAGATTDTQYFGPGTRLTVL.

The chain has TRBV28 and TRBJ2-7; D might be TRBD1 (5 bases). Trimming cost V 2 bases and J 11 bases, with 13 bases left between them. Germline V lookup: CDR1 MDHEN, CDR2 SYDVKM. The CDR3 is 12 amino acids. The CDR3 is CASSLELTGKYF. The CDR3 region has the DNA TGTGCCAGCAGTTTAGAGCTTACAGGAAAGTACTTC.

V usage is TRBV28 and J usage is TRBJ1-3; 9 nucleotides line up with TRBD1. CDR3 size: 15 residues. The V and J ends lost 6 bases and 0 bases, in that order; junction bases with no gene match: 3. The germline gives CDR1 MDHEN, CDR2 SYDVKM. CDR3 region: CASSPTGGSGNTIYF. CDR3 DNA sequence: TGTGCCAGCAGCCCGACAGGGGGCTCTGGAAACACCATATATTTT.

V and J are TRBV30 and TRBJ1-5, with unresolved D. Germline V lookup: CDR1 GTSNPN, CDR2 SVGIG (reference sequence). Trimming left V 3 bases short and J 1 base short, with 13 bases between. CDR3 length: 15 residues. The CDR3 bases are TGTGCCTGGAGAGGAGGGTTAGGGAGCAATCAGCCCCAGCATTTT. Its protein product is CAWRGGLGSNQPQHF.

The chain has TRBV27 and TRBJ2-7; 10 bases map to TRBD1. V shed 5 bases and J 0 bases; nucleotides not matched to a gene: 4. This CDR3 is 15 amino acids long. Germline CDR1 MNHEY, CDR2 SMNVEV (reference sequence). The CDR3, as DNA: TGTGCCAGCAGTCCCGGGACAGGGGACTCCTACGAGCAGTACTTC. Encoded protein: CASSPGTGDSYEQYF.

The chain has TRBV6-5 and TRBJ1-4; D is possibly TRBD1 (5 bases). The length of the CDR3 is 14 residues. Trimming took 5 bases from V and 0 from J, leaving 7 bases between them. Looked up from germline, CDR1 is MNHEY and CDR2 is SVGAGI. In DNA, the CDR3 is TGTGCCAGCAGTAGACAGTCAACTAATGAAAAACTGTTTTTT. Its protein is CASSRQSTNEKLFF.

The rearrangement links TRBV28 to TRBJ1-5; 9 nucleotides align to TRBD1. Germline loops: CDR1 MDHEN, CDR2 SYDVKM. V lost 6 bases and J lost 2; bases outside the gene matches: 5. The CDR3 loop spans 15 amino acids. The CDR3 region is CASRQGARGNQPQHF. Written as DNA, the CDR3 is TGTGCCAGCAGACAGGGGGCGCGGGGCAATCAGCCCCAGCATTTT.

This CDR3 reads CASSSLLRSGGQETQYF. CDR3 in DNA: TGCGCCAGCAGCTCCCTCCTACGGTCGGGGGGCCAAGAGACCCAGTACTTC. J is TRBJ2-5 and V is TRBV5-1; TRBD2 aligns across 7 bases. CDR3 size: 17 residues. With 3 bases clipped from V and 1 base from J, the junction kept 12 bases outside the gene matches. Germline CDR1 is SGHRS and CDR2 is YFSETQ. Combining the CDR3 with reference TRBV5-1 and TRBJ2-5 gives the whole variable domain KAGVTQTPRYLIKTRGQQVTLSCSPISGHRSVSWYQQTPGQGLQFLFEYFSETQRNKGNFPGRFSGRQFSNSRSEMNVSTLELGDSALYLCASSSLLRSGGQETQYFGPGTRLLVL.

The V gene is TRBV28, the J gene TRBJ2-7; 10 bases align to TRBD1. The CDR3 totals 16 residues. J lost 0 bases, V lost 5 bases, and 7 bases had no gene match. Germline V CDR1 and CDR2: MDHEN, SYDVKM. In nucleotides, the CDR3 is TGTGCCAGCAGTCCCGGGGGACAGGGGATCTCCTACGAGCAGTACTTC. Protein product: CASSPGGQGISYEQYF.

The chain combines TRBV5-4 with TRBJ2-2; the D gene is possibly TRBD2 (5 bases). This CDR3 is 15 amino acids long. CDR1 and CDR2 from the germline V gene are SGHNT and YYREEE (reference sequence). Trimming removed 4 bases from V and 5 bases from J, with 15 bases in between. In DNA, the CDR3 is TGTGCCAGCAGCACCGGGGAGCTGTTAACCGGGGAGCTGTTTTTT. Translated: CASSTGELLTGELFF.